The 29 T cell receptor beta chains given below trace back to one sample, sequenced in a study of blood T cell repertoires in COVID-19. Assay used: immunoSEQ multiplex PCR; TCRdb lists only in-frame clones, some missing. The sample has more than 350,000 clones; around nine tenths are singletons. Sequenced input: PBMCs or T cells enriched from blood (not recorded which). The receptors here all came from a woman aged 50 to 65 who had recovered from COVID-19.

The genes are TRBV7-3 and TRBJ1-1, with unresolved D. CDR3 size: 14 residues. V lost 7 bases to trimming and J lost 0 bases, with 12 bases between them. The germline V gene encodes CDR1 SGHTA and CDR2 FQGTGA. The CDR3 loop reads CASTVGGMNTEAFF. The CDR3 nucleotides read TGTGCCAGCACCGTAGGAGGCATGAACACTGAAGCTTTCTTT.

The chain recombines TRBV11-2 with TRBJ1-1; D is undetermined. Trimming stripped 4 bases from V and 4 bases from J, with 19 bases between. The CDR3 covers 16 residues. Germline V gene lookup returns CDR1 SGHAT and CDR2 FQNNGV. Here the CDR3 DNA reads TGTGCCAGCAGCTCGGGGAGAACGGGCGTAGGCACTGAAGCTTTCTTT. Its translation is CASSSGRTGVGTEAFF.

The chain is built from TRBV5-6 and TRBJ1-5; 9 nucleotides line up with TRBD1. V shed 0 bases and J 6 bases; nucleotides not matched to a gene: 7. Germline loops: CDR1 SGHDT, CDR2 YYEEEE. CDR3 size: 16 residues. This CDR3 is CASSLAGTGRIQPQHF. In nucleotides, the CDR3 is TGTGCCAGCAGCTTGGCCGGGACAGGGAGGATTCAGCCCCAGCATTTT.

This chain uses TRBV4-2 with TRBJ2-7; tentative D call: TRBD1 (6 bases). The CDR3 covers 14 residues. Germline V gives CDR1 LGHNA, CDR2 YNFKEQ. V was trimmed by 1 base and J by 5 bases, leaving 12 bases between them. CDR3 DNA sequence: TGTGCCAGCAGCCAAGGGGGGCTCGGGGACGAGCAGTACTTC. Its translation is CASSQGGLGDEQYF.

The CDR3 DNA is TGTGCCAGCAGTGGATGGGGCCTGGGGGGCTACACCTTC. Protein: CASSGWGLGGYTF. V is TRBV2 and J is TRBJ1-2; tentative D call: TRBD1 (5 bases). CDR1 and CDR2 from the germline V gene are SNHLY and FYNNEI. This CDR3 comprises 13 residues. V was shortened by 4 bases and J by 8 bases, with 14 bases between the two germline ends. Combining the CDR3 with reference TRBV2 and TRBJ1-2 gives the whole variable domain EPEVTQTPSHQVTQMGQEVILRCVPISNHLYFYWYRQILGQKVEFLVSFYNNEISEKSEIFDDQFSVERPDGSNFTLKIRSTKLEDSAMYFCASSGWGLGGYTFGSGTRLTVV.

The chain is built from TRBV27 and TRBJ1-2; 8 nucleotides match TRBD1. With 5 bases clipped from V and 4 bases from J, the junction kept 9 bases outside the gene matches. Germline assignment: CDR1 MNHEY and CDR2 SMNVEV (reference sequence). The CDR3 is 15 residues long. CDR3 in amino acids: CASSIRAGGAYGYTF. In DNA, the CDR3 is TGTGCCAGCAGTATTCGGGCAGGGGGCGCCTATGGCTACACCTTC.

The rearrangement uses TRBV9 and TRBJ1-3; 8 nucleotides match TRBD1. There are 15 residues in the CDR3. Germline CDR1 reads SGDLS; CDR2 reads YYNGEE. After removal of 2 bases from V and 6 bases from J, the junction contained 7 bases not matched to a gene. The CDR3 DNA reads as TGTGCCAGCAGCGTTGGGGACAGGTGGGAAAACACCATATATTTT. Translation gives CASSVGDRWENTIYF.

The chain is built from TRBV6-5 and TRBJ2-7; 7 positions match TRBD1. Looked up from germline, CDR1 is MNHEY and CDR2 is SVGAGI. Trimming removed 6 bases from V and 2 bases from J; junction bases left unmatched: 10. The CDR3 runs to 15 residues. CDR3 DNA sequence: TGTGCCAGCAGGCCCTACTCCGGGACAGCCTACGAGCAGTACTTC. Protein: CASRPYSGTAYEQYF.

The V call is TRBV28, the J call TRBJ2-1; the match to TRBD2 covers 7 bases. Per germline, CDR1 MDHEN and CDR2 SYDVKM. V lost 9 bases, J lost 0 bases, and 14 bases stayed unmatched. The CDR3 consists of 17 residues. CDR3 amino acids: CASSSPGGGGSYNEQFF. In nucleotides, the CDR3 is TGTGCCAGTAGCTCCCCTGGTGGGGGGGGCTCCTACAATGAGCAGTTCTTC.

This clone was picked up one time. The chain uses TRBV12-3 or TRBV12-4 and TRBJ1-1; TRBD1 matches at 7 bases. CDR3 length: 13 residues. The V segment lost 7 bases and the J segment 3 bases; nucleotides outside the gene matches: 5. DNA of the CDR3: TGTGCCAGCACCCCGACAGGGTACACTGAAGCTTTCTTT. It encodes CASTPTGYTEAFF.

This rearrangement joins TRBV7-3 to TRBJ2-2, with 8 nucleotides matching TRBD2. This CDR3 spans 14 amino acids. Germline CDR1 SGHTA, CDR2 FQGTGA. Germline trimming cut 2 bases from V and 6 bases from J; bases unmatched to any gene: 2. The CDR3 DNA reads TGTGCCAGCAGCTTAGCGGGGGGATCCGGGGAGCTGTTTTTT. This sequence encodes CASSLAGGSGELFF.

The chain is built from TRBV6-5 and TRBJ1-1; TRBD1 matches 9 bases. The germline V gene has CDR1 MNHEY and CDR2 SVGAGI. This CDR3 is 14 amino acids long. Trimming at V came to 5 bases and at J to 9 bases, leaving 10 bases not matched to a gene. CDR3 loop: CASSPTGDRVKAFF. CDR3 coding DNA: TGTGCCAGCAGTCCAACCGGGGACAGGGTTAAAGCTTTCTTT.

This sequence joins TRBV6-5 and TRBJ1-2; 9 nucleotides align to TRBD1. The CDR3 has 16 residues. Germline CDR1 MNHEY, CDR2 SVGAGI. V gave up 1 base and J gave up 1 base; unmatched junction bases: 4. The CDR3 spells CASSYWGQGHNYGYTF. CDR3 DNA: TGTGCCAGCAGTTACTGGGGACAGGGCCATAACTATGGCTACACCTTC.

In its sample, this clone was seen once. V is TRBV18 and J is TRBJ1-1, with 9 positions matching TRBD1. The CDR3 sequence is 16 residues long. V shed 4 bases, J shed 5 bases, and the junction held 11 bases outside the gene matches. Germline loops: CDR1 KGHSH, CDR2 LQKENI. The CDR3 sequence: CASSLNPGTGRTEAFF. In nucleotides, the CDR3 is TGTGCCAGCTCACTAAATCCCGGGACAGGGAGAACTGAAGCTTTCTTT.

This chain uses TRBV24-1 with TRBJ1-1, with 8 nucleotides matching TRBD1. With V trimmed by 7 bases and J by 4 bases, 4 bases remained unmatched. The V gene's germline CDR1 is KGHDR and CDR2 SFDVKD. This CDR3 spans 13 amino acids. CDR3 sequence reads: CATRDRAGTEAFF. In DNA form, the CDR3 reads TGTGCCACCAGGGACAGGGCGGGCACTGAAGCTTTCTTT.

The genes are TRBV2 and TRBJ1-2; TRBD1 aligns across 10 bases. Trimming took 6 bases from V and 7 from J; bases not matched to a gene: 5. The CDR3 totals 13 residues. Germline-derived CDR1 and CDR2 are SNHLY and FYNNEI. The DNA of the CDR3 is TGTGCCAGCAGGACAGGGGGCAATGTTGGCTACACCTTC. The encoded protein is CASRTGGNVGYTF.

V and J are TRBV2 and TRBJ1-2; 8 positions agree with TRBD1. V trimming: 7 bases; J trimming: 0 bases; junction bases outside the gene matches: 4. The CDR3 extends over 14 amino acids. CDR1 and CDR2 (germline): SNHLY, FYNNEI. As DNA, the CDR3 is TGTGCCAGCACAGGACAGGGCCCTAACTATGGCTACACCTTC. Translated: CASTGQGPNYGYTF. The variable domain in full, completed from reference TRBV2 and TRBJ1-2, reads EPEVTQTPSHQVTQMGQEVILRCVPISNHLYFYWYRQILGQKVEFLVSFYNNEISEKSEIFDDQFSVERPDGSNFTLKIRSTKLEDSAMYFCASTGQGPNYGYTFGSGTRLTVV.

The chain recombines TRBV19 with TRBJ1-5; D unclear. The germline CDR1 and CDR2 sequences are LNHDA and SQIVND (reference sequence). Trimming removed 1 base from V and 0 bases from J, with 7 bases in between. The CDR3 totals 15 residues. The DNA for the CDR3 is TGTGCCAGTAGTATAGGGTACATTAGCAATCAGCCCCAGCATTTT. This translates into CASSIGYISNQPQHF.

V is TRBV5-1 and J is TRBJ1-2; 7 nucleotides align to TRBD1. The ends lost 5 bases at V and 7 bases at J; junction bases unmatched: 11. CDR3 length: 14 amino acids. Germline loops: CDR1 SGHRS, CDR2 YFSETQ. The CDR3 region is CASRKPGQNIGYTF. The CDR3 nucleotides read TGCGCCAGCAGAAAACCGGGACAGAATATTGGCTACACCTTC.

This clone was detected only once. The same CDR3 arises from other DNA sequences in this sample as well. The chain employs TRBV30 and TRBJ1-2; D gene uncertain. Germline assignment: CDR1 GTSNPN and CDR2 SVGIG (reference sequence). The CDR3 consists of 12 residues. Trimming took 0 bases from V and 3 from J, leaving 5 bases between them. The CDR3 DNA follows: TGTGCCTGGAGTGTCTCGGACTATGGCTACACCTTC. Amino acid sequence: CAWSVSDYGYTF. The variable domain in full, with the rest retrieved from reference TRBV30 and TRBJ1-2, is SQTIHQWPATLVQPVGSPLSLECTVEGTSNPNLYWYRQAAGRGLQLLFYSVGIGQISSEVPQNLSASRPQDRQFILSSKKLLLSDSGFYLCAWSVSDYGYTFGSGTRLTVV.

The chain combines TRBV7-9 with TRBJ1-6; no definite D call. Germline CDR1 and CDR2: SEHNR and FQNEAQ (reference sequence). The CDR3 has 17 residues. V lost 5 bases and J lost 0, with 14 bases in between. The CDR3 DNA reads as TGTGCCAGCAGCCCCTCGACTGCCTTCTCCTATAATTCACCCCTCCACTTT. Translating it yields CASSPSTAFSYNSPLHF.

The J gene is TRBJ1-1, the V gene TRBV6-5; TRBD1 matches 7 bases. V shed 6 bases, J shed 0 bases, and the junction held 4 bases outside the gene matches. Germline CDR1 reads MNHEY; CDR2 reads SVGAGI. The CDR3 has 14 residues. CDR3 residues: CASRGQLMNTEAFF. CDR3 nucleotides: TGTGCCAGCAGGGGACAGTTGATGAACACTGAAGCTTTCTTT.

CDR3 residues: CASSLQDEQFF. In nucleotides, the CDR3 is TGTGCCAGCAGTCTACAGGATGAGCAGTTCTTC. The genes are TRBV2 and TRBJ2-1; D is perhaps TRBD1 (5 bases). The CDR3 extends over 11 amino acids. Trimming took 5 bases from V and 8 from J, leaving 7 bases between them. Germline CDR1 reads SNHLY; CDR2 reads FYNNEI.

CDR3 loop: CASIEGRPRYQETQYF. CDR3 bases: TGTGCCAGCATAGAAGGCAGGCCAAGGTACCAAGAGACCCAGTACTTC. V usage is TRBV6-4 and J usage is TRBJ2-5; D call uncertain. Trimming shortened V by 7 bases and J by 0 bases, and 18 bases separated the two germline ends. Germline V lookup: CDR1 MRHNA, CDR2 SNTAGT. This CDR3 is 16 amino acids long.

The V call is TRBV6-6, the J call TRBJ1-6; a possible D gene is TRBD1 (6 bases). The V and J ends lost 0 bases and 10 bases respectively, with 10 bases between them. Germline CDR1 and CDR2: MNHNY and SVGAGI (reference sequence). This CDR3 comprises 14 residues. The CDR3 DNA is TGTGCCAGCAGTTACTCGCCAGGGGACTCACCCCTCCACTTT. Translating it yields CASSYSPGDSPLHF.

This sequence joins TRBV3-1 (or the pseudogene TRBV3-2) and TRBJ2-2; 8 bases agree with TRBD1. V gave up 4 bases and J gave up 5 bases; unmatched junction bases: 9. Germline CDR1 is LGHDT and CDR2 is YNNKEL (reference sequence). CDR3 size: 16 residues. The DNA for the CDR3 is TGTGCCAGCAGCCCGTATTCTAGACAGGGGACCGGGGAGCTGTTTTTT. Its protein product is CASSPYSRQGTGELFF.

The CDR3 region is CASKSRTGNYGYTF. The CDR3 coding sequence is TGTGCCAGCAAATCCAGGACAGGGAACTATGGCTACACCTTC. The rearrangement links TRBV28 to TRBJ1-2, with 8 bases that match TRBD1. The V gene end was trimmed by 7 bases and the J gene end by 2 bases; junction bases not matched to a gene: 6. The length of the CDR3 is 14 residues. Germline CDR1 and CDR2: MDHEN and SYDVKM.

This clone was seen a handful of times. The chain carries TRBV5-1 and TRBJ2-1; TRBD2 matches 11 bases. Germline CDR1 and CDR2: SGHRS and YFSETQ. The V gene end was trimmed by 4 bases and the J gene end by 4 bases; junction bases not matched to a gene: 7. This CDR3 has 16 amino acids. The CDR3 protein is CASSPVAGGSYNEQFF. CDR3 sequence (DNA): TGCGCCAGCAGCCCCGTAGCGGGGGGGTCTTACAATGAGCAGTTCTTC.

The chain employs TRBV10-3 and TRBJ2-1; 7 bases match TRBD1. J lost 1 base, V lost 5 bases, and 8 bases had no gene match. The CDR3 extends over 16 amino acids. The germline V gene has CDR1 ENHRY and CDR2 SYGVKD. CDR3 in DNA: TGTGCCATCAGTTCAGGGACAGAAGGATCCTACAATGAGCAGTTCTTC. Encoded protein: CAISSGTEGSYNEQFF.